The 18 T cell receptor beta chains below all came from one sample that was sequenced in a study of T cells in Graves' hyperthyroidism and ophthalmopathy. There were TCR beta CDR3 regions amplified from RNA transcripts. TCR CDR3 underwent first-round RT-PCR with the HTBI primer set. TCRdb recomputed calls from the multiplex PCR reads with MiXCR, one row per CDR3 protein. The data contain hundreds of thousands of distinct CDR3 sequences, over 12% of them singletons. The sample consisted of blood. These receptors were obtained from a woman in her thirties or forties with Graves' ophthalmopathy.

This clonotype was observed at least ten times. This chain links TRBV19 with TRBJ1-2; TRBD1 might be the D (5 bases). Deletions cut 6 bases from V and 1 base from J, with 18 bases between. The CDR3 covers 16 residues. Per germline, CDR1 LNHDA and CDR2 SQIVND (reference sequence). The CDR3 loop reads CASRTTGQVDNYGYTF. CDR3 in DNA: TGTGCCAGTAGAACCACGGGGCAGGTGGATAACTATGGCTACACCTTC.

This chain joins TRBV2 and TRBJ2-6; D call uncertain. V was trimmed by 6 bases and J by 0 bases, leaving 9 bases between them. CDR1 and CDR2 from the germline V gene are SNHLY and FYNNEI. The CDR3 extends over 15 amino acids. The CDR3 spells CASSPFSSGANVLTF. The CDR3 DNA is TGTGCCAGCAGCCCCTTTAGCTCTGGGGCCAACGTCCTGACTTTC.

This clonotype showed up many times. The V gene is TRBV27, the J gene TRBJ2-7; TRBD1 matches at 8 bases. The CDR3 sequence is 14 residues long. CDR1 and CDR2 (germline): MNHEY, SMNVEV (reference sequence). The V gene end was trimmed by 2 bases and the J gene end by 2 bases; junction bases not matched to a gene: 2. CDR3 in DNA: TGTGCCAGCAGTTTAATGGGACAGGCCTACGAGCAGTACTTC. Its protein product is CASSLMGQAYEQYF.

The chain links TRBV12-3 or TRBV12-4 to TRBJ2-5; 7 bases align to TRBD1. The length of the CDR3 is 14 residues. Trimming took 5 bases from V and 4 from J; bases not matched to a gene: 7. CDR3: CASSRDPGGETQYF. The CDR3 region has the DNA TGTGCCAGCAGTCGGGACCCAGGGGGAGAGACCCAGTACTTC.

Ten or more counts support this clonotype. This chain joins TRBV5-1 and TRBJ1-3; D not certain. Germline V lookup: CDR1 SGHRS, CDR2 YFSETQ. V was shortened by 4 bases and J by 4 bases, with 12 bases between the two germline ends. The CDR3 sequence is 14 residues long. This chain's CDR3 is CASSGAAGGNTIYF. The CDR3, as DNA: TGCGCCAGCAGCGGAGCGGCCGGCGGAAACACCATATATTTT.

This clonotype was found a few times. V usage is TRBV4-2 and J usage is TRBJ2-7; TRBD2 matches at 9 bases. CDR1 LGHNA and CDR2 YNFKEQ come from the germline V gene. The CDR3 spans 17 residues. The ends lost 0 bases at V and 4 bases at J; junction bases unmatched: 10. The CDR3 protein is CASSQEVGREGPYEQYF. The CDR3 DNA follows: TGTGCCAGCAGCCAAGAGGTAGGGCGGGAGGGCCCTTACGAGCAGTACTTC.

This clonotype was found a few times. This chain links TRBV6-2 or TRBV6-3 with TRBJ2-7, with D possibly called TRBD1 or TRBD2 (6 bases each). This CDR3 has 13 residues. In germline, CDR1 is MNHEY, CDR2 SVGEGT. V gave up 11 bases and J gave up 1 base, with 15 bases separating them. The chain's CDR3 is CAAIGGSSYEQYF. DNA of the CDR3: TGTGCCGCCATAGGGGGGAGTTCCTACGAGCAGTACTTC.

This clonotype has at least ten counts. This rearrangement joins TRBV20-1 to TRBJ2-7; D unclear. CDR1 DFQATT and CDR2 SNEGSKA come from the germline V gene (reference sequence). CDR3 length: 14 residues. V shed 1 base and J shed 5 bases, with 15 bases lying between them. This CDR3 is CSARVEGRRDEQYF. CDR3 in DNA: TGCAGTGCTAGAGTAGAAGGCCGTAGGGACGAGCAGTACTTC.

V usage is TRBV7-3 and J usage is TRBJ2-7; possibly TRBD1 for D (5 bases). CDR1 and CDR2 (germline): SGHTA, FQGTGA. Trimming took 2 bases from V and 5 from J, leaving 13 bases between them. The CDR3 length is 14 residues. The CDR3 sequence: CASSLVGALDEQYV. For the CDR3, the DNA is TGTGCCAGCAGCTTAGTAGGGGCCTTAGACGAGCAGTACGTC.

This chain links TRBV6-1 with TRBJ1-5; 7 bases map to TRBD1. The CDR3 extends over 14 amino acids. Germline V CDR1 and CDR2: MNHNS, SASEGT. The V segment lost 5 bases and the J segment 4 bases; nucleotides outside the gene matches: 5. CDR3 DNA: TGTGCCAGCAGTAAGGGGGCAGGAAATCAGCCCCAGCATTTT. This encodes CASSKGAGNQPQHF.

This clonotype was recorded a few times. The chain uses TRBV4-1 and TRBJ1-2; D may be TRBD1 (5 bases). The germline V and J ends were trimmed by 4 bases and 2 bases, with 17 bases remaining between them. The CDR3 runs to 16 residues. Germline V gene lookup returns CDR1 MGHRA and CDR2 YSYEKL. CDR3 in amino acids: CASSLGEGVVNYGYTF. The CDR3 nucleotides are TGCGCCAGCAGCCTGGGGGAGGGAGTGGTAAACTATGGCTACACCTTC.

This clonotype was seen repeatedly, ten times or more. The V and J genes are TRBV7-9 and TRBJ1-2, with D possibly matching TRBD1 (6 bases). The germline V gene encodes CDR1 SEHNR and CDR2 FQNEAQ (reference sequence). This CDR3 is built from 13 residues. V was shortened by 5 bases and J by 6 bases, with 13 bases between the two germline ends. The CDR3 DNA reads as TGTGCCAGCAGCCCACAGGGAGTCGATGGCTACACCTTC. Protein product: CASSPQGVDGYTF. Looking up the rest from reference TRBV7-9 and TRBJ1-2 gives the full variable domain: DTGVSQNPRHKITKRGQNVTFRCDPISEHNRLYWYRQTLGQGPEFLTYFQNEAQLEKSRLLSDRFSAERPKGSFSTLEIQRTEQGDSAMYLCASSPQGVDGYTFGSGTRLTVV.

This clonotype has at least ten counts. The J gene is TRBJ2-2, the V gene TRBV6-1; possible D gene TRBD1, 5 bases. Between the trimmed V and J ends, which lost 7 bases and 4 bases, there was a span of 19 bases. Germline V CDR1 and CDR2: MNHNS, SASEGT. The CDR3 totals 16 residues. The CDR3 region is CASTPQKGRVTGELFF. The CDR3 DNA reads as TGTGCCAGCACCCCTCAGAAGGGGCGCGTCACCGGGGAGCTGTTTTTT.

This clonotype was seen a few times. The chain uses TRBV20-1 and TRBJ2-5; D call uncertain. The CDR3 covers 13 residues. Looked up from germline, CDR1 is DFQATT and CDR2 is SNEGSKA (reference sequence). V shed 1 base and J shed 2 bases, with 8 bases lying between them. The CDR3 nucleotides are TGCAGTGCTAGAGCCCCCCAACAAGAGACCCAGTACTTC. Protein: CSARAPQQETQYF.

This clonotype was seen at least ten times. The chain carries TRBV28 and TRBJ2-5; D is perhaps TRBD2 (5 bases). Germline lookup yields CDR1 MDHEN and CDR2 SYDVKM. This CDR3 is 15 amino acids long. The V gene lost 7 bases and the J gene lost 4 bases, with 19 bases spanning the gap. CDR3 in amino acids: CASISLGLAGETQYF. The CDR3 region has the DNA TGTGCCAGCATCTCCCTGGGTCTGGCGGGAGAGACCCAGTACTTC.

This clonotype was seen ten or more times. This sequence joins TRBV6-1 and TRBJ2-2, with D possibly matching TRBD1 (5 bases). The ends were cut back, 6 bases at V and 3 bases at J, with 17 bases in the middle. The V gene's germline CDR1 is MNHNS and CDR2 SASEGT. The CDR3 length is 16 residues. CDR3 bases: TGTGCCAGCAGACCCCTCCAGGGAAAGCACACCGGGGAGCTGTTTTTT. The encoded protein is CASRPLQGKHTGELFF.

This clonotype showed up many times. V and J are TRBV2 and TRBJ1-5, with D unresolved. V dropped 5 bases and J dropped 7 bases, with 12 bases sitting between them. Germline CDR1 reads SNHLY; CDR2 reads FYNNEI. The CDR3 has 13 amino acids. The CDR3, as DNA: TGTGCCAGCAGTCCGTCCATTGAGCAGCCCCAGCATTTT. Residues: CASSPSIEQPQHF.

The CDR3 nucleotides read TGTGCCAGCTCACCACCGGACAGGGACATCACTGAAGCTTTCTTT. Its translation is CASSPPDRDITEAFF. This chain connects TRBV18 to TRBJ1-1, with 8 bases that match TRBD1. This CDR3 region has 15 residues. CDR1 is KGHSH, CDR2 LQKENI, per germline. J was trimmed by 4 bases and V by 0 bases; bases with no gene match: 4.